The clone carrying this T cell receptor (beta chain) is medium-sized within its sample. Antigen unknown. Notes on the study in general: Tumor memory CD4+ T cell TCR gene usage clustered with blood and lymph node memory CD4+ cells and lymph node naive CD4+ cells.

This CDR3 is built from 13 residues. Germline CDR1 SNHLY, CDR2 FYNNEI. V was clipped by 7 bases and J by 3 bases; unmatched bases: 2. Constant-region reverse primers amplified full-length variable regions, followed by semi-nested Nested Universal Primer A PCR. TCRdb reanalysed the 5' RACE reads using MiXCR and keeps one entry per CDR3 protein. This sample has fewer than 6,500 distinct CDR3 sequences, with roughly 34% found just once. Memory CD4+ T cells were sorted as CD4+CD45RO+CD25- cells. The V and J genes are TRBV2 and TRBJ1-5; TRBD1 matches 8 bases. The sequence derives from a female donor with breast cancer. Sample: memory CD4+ T cells sorted from blood. The subset here: memory CD4+ T cells, CD4+CD45RO+CD25-. The CDR3 region is CASKGQANQPQHF. The DNA for the CDR3 is TGTGCCAGCAAGGGACAGGCCAATCAGCCCCAGCATTTT.